This T cell receptor beta chain was captured by sequencing in a study of shared clonotypes between healthy human individuals. Division of CD4+ cells produced a CD45RA+ naive subset and a CD45RA-negative memory subset. This CDR3 is built from 14 residues. Between the trimmed V and J ends, which lost 2 bases and 1 base, there was a span of 9 bases. The germline gives CDR1 KGHSH, CDR2 LQKENI. A note on this clone: Antigen unknown. Other nucleotide sequences from this sample produce the same CDR3.

Study findings and constraints: A handful of donors showed sharing of approximately 5% of naive CD4 clonotypes.

Splitting of each subset's genomic DNA was done evenly across several immunoSEQ plates. Using around 200 ng DNA, around 30,000 T cell genomes, the sorted-subset replicate PCRs were run. Data came from immunoSEQ multiplex PCR; TCRdb stores just in-frame clones and leaves some out. This table holds some 2,000,000 clones, roughly 95% found once. The sequence came from a man aged 18 to 35 in good health. V is TRBV18 and J is TRBJ2-7; weak D call: TRBD1 (6 bases). Sequencing input: naive CD4+ T cells sorted from blood. Stated subset: CD45RA+ positively selected. The CDR3 DNA reads as TGTGCCAGCTCACCAGGGGACAATTCCTACGAGCAGTACTTC. Its protein is CASSPGDNSYEQYF.